This TCR beta chain derives from a study of blood T cell repertoires in COVID-19. This clone was found a few times. The CDR3 is 14 residues long. The germline V and J ends were trimmed by 0 bases and 3 bases, with 9 bases remaining between them. Germline V lookup: CDR1 MNHEY, CDR2 SVGAGI. The study assigned cohorts using participant-reported clinical history. Original processing methods: Amplification from reference gene primers served as the basis for estimated nucleated cell counts. TCRdb's copy holds only in-frame clones and misses some; the assay was immunoSEQ multiplex PCR. Clone size and V and J calls were adopted from that table, with D and trimming inferred from the DNA. This table has hundreds of thousands of clones, 80% to 90% appearing once.

The chain joins TRBV6-5 to TRBJ2-7; D ambiguous. The clonotype comes from a man aged 50-60 years who had been exposed to COVID-19. The sample consisted of PBMCs or T cells enriched from blood (not recorded which). CDR3: CASSYSVRYYEQYF. The DNA for the CDR3 is TGTGCCAGCAGTTACTCGGTCAGATACTACGAGCAGTACTTC.